This T cell receptor (beta chain) was profiled in a study of blood T cell repertoires in COVID-19. The CDR3 length is 14 residues. The germline V and J ends were trimmed by 1 base and 9 bases, with 14 bases remaining between them. CDR1 SGHDT and CDR2 YYEEEE come from the germline V gene. Clones were read by immunoSEQ multiplex PCR, and TCRdb kept only the in-frame ones, dropping some. This sample yields roughly 190,000 clones, of which roughly nine tenths are seen a single time; 20% to 25% belongs to the top ten. The clonotype originates from a man between 60 and 75 years old with active or convalescent COVID-19. The chain joins TRBV5-6 to TRBJ1-5; D is possibly TRBD1 (6 bases). Input material: peripheral blood. The CDR3 DNA reads TGTGCCAGCAGCTTGCGCTCGGCAGGGGTGCCCCAGCATTTT. Protein product: CASSLRSAGVPQHF.